The 28 T cell receptor beta chains below all came from one sample that was sequenced in a study of STAT5B mutations in CD4+ large granular lymphocyte leukemia. Sequencing was performed with immunoSEQ multiplex PCR; in TCRdb, only in-frame clones are kept and a portion is missing. Counted here are about 24,000 clones, about 78% occurring once; the ten biggest clones make up approximately 0.65%. Sequencing used CD4+ T cells from blood buffy coats. The receptors stem from a human donor in good health.

The rearrangement links TRBV5-5 to TRBJ2-7; D remains ambiguous. V dropped 0 bases and J dropped 1 base, with 8 bases sitting between them. Per germline, CDR1 SGHKS and CDR2 YYEKEE (reference sequence). This CDR3 has 14 amino acids. The CDR3 sequence is CASSLAWTSYEQYF. The CDR3 DNA sequence: TGTGCCAGCAGCTTGGCCTGGACGTCCTACGAGCAGTACTTC.

The chain carries TRBV2 and TRBJ1-2; D might be TRBD1 (5 bases). Germline CDR1 is SNHLY and CDR2 is FYNNEI. V was pared by 6 bases and J by 1 base, with 15 bases between. This CDR3 is 15 amino acids long. This CDR3 is CASRSGHGINYGYTF. The CDR3 nucleotides are TGTGCCAGCAGGTCCGGACATGGGATTAACTATGGCTACACCTTC.

The chain recombines TRBV7-3 with TRBJ2-2; D ambiguous. Germline V lookup: CDR1 SGHTA, CDR2 FQGTGA. V lost 2 bases and J 7 bases, leaving 14 bases between the germline ends. This CDR3 contains 15 residues. CDR3 nucleotide sequence: TGTGCCAGCAGCTTACAATCTAGTTCTGGCGGGGAGCTGTTTTTT. Translation: CASSLQSSSGGELFF.

The genes are TRBV6-1 and TRBJ2-5; 11 positions match TRBD2. Germline assignment: CDR1 MNHNS and CDR2 SASEGT. The CDR3 is 16 residues long. V shed 1 base, J shed 7 bases, and the junction held 8 bases outside the gene matches. The CDR3 coding sequence is TGTGCCAGCAGTGAAGAAGGGCTAGCGGGGGGCGGGACCCAGTACTTC. Translated: CASSEEGLAGGGTQYF.

The chain has TRBV9 and TRBJ1-3, with D unclear. There are 15 residues in the CDR3. From germline, CDR1 is SGDLS and CDR2 YYNGEE. Trimming stripped 0 bases from V and 0 bases from J, with 7 bases between. DNA for the CDR3: TGTGCCAGCAGCGTAGAACACCTCTCTGGAAACACCATATATTTT. It is translated as CASSVEHLSGNTIYF. Based on the CDR3 plus reference TRBV9 and TRBJ1-3, the full variable domain is DSGVTQTPKHLITATGQRVTLRCSPRSGDLSVYWYQQSLDQGLQFLIQYYNGEERAKGNILERFSAQQFPDLHSELNLSSLELGDSALYFCASSVEHLSGNTIYFGEGSWLTVV.

The chain employs TRBV7-3 and TRBJ2-3, with 9 nucleotides matching TRBD2. Trimming removed 1 base from V and 1 base from J; junction bases left unmatched: 3. The CDR3 is 16 amino acids. CDR1 SGHTA and CDR2 FQGTGA come from the germline V gene. CDR3 in DNA: TGTGCCAGCAGCTTAATTCCTAGCGGGGGCACAGATACGCAGTATTTT. This gives the protein CASSLIPSGGTDTQYF. Looking up the rest from reference TRBV7-3 and TRBJ2-3 gives the full variable domain: GAGVSQTPSNKVTEKGKYVELRCDPISGHTALYWYRQSLGQGPEFLIYFQGTGAADDSGLPNDRFFAVRPEGSVSTLKIQRTERGDSAVYLCASSLIPSGGTDTQYFGPGTRLTVL.

This sequence joins TRBV18 and TRBJ1-6, with D unresolved. V was pared by 8 bases and J by 8 bases, with 13 bases between. The CDR3 is 13 residues long. Germline values: CDR1 KGHSH, CDR2 LQKENI. The CDR3 DNA follows: TGTGCCAGCACCGCTTTAGCCGATTCACCCCTCCACTTT. This gives the protein CASTALADSPLHF.

V gene TRBV6-5 combines with J gene TRBJ1-1; unclear D gene. The CDR3 totals 14 residues. CDR1 is MNHEY and CDR2 is SVGAGI in the germline V gene. V gave up 4 bases and J gave up 4 bases, with 13 bases separating them. The CDR3 coding sequence is TGTGCCAGCAGTTCCCCCTATTCTGCCACTGAAGCTTTCTTT. Protein: CASSSPYSATEAFF.

This clone was seen a few times. V usage is TRBV29-1 and J usage is TRBJ1-1; D is uncertain. Trimming took off 3 bases at V and 1 base at J, with 12 bases between the two ends. The germline V gene encodes CDR1 SQVTM and CDR2 ANQGSEA. The CDR3 loop spans 14 amino acids. CDR3 in DNA: TGCAGCGTTGAGCATGTGGGAGAGAACACTGAAGCTTTCTTT. As protein: CSVEHVGENTEAFF.

The chain carries TRBV7-2 and TRBJ2-1; 9 nucleotides line up with TRBD1. The V segment lost 5 bases and the J segment 6 bases; nucleotides outside the gene matches: 8. Per germline, CDR1 SGHTA and CDR2 FQGNSA. The CDR3 sequence is 15 residues long. CDR3 coding DNA: TGTGCCAGCAGCCAACACTGGACAGGGGTCAATGAGCAGTTCTTC. Translated, it gives CASSQHWTGVNEQFF.

In this sample, this clone turned up once. The chain employs TRBV6-5 and TRBJ1-1; TRBD1 might be the D (6 bases). Looked up from germline, CDR1 is MNHEY and CDR2 is SVGAGI. The V end was cut by 6 bases, the J end by 7 bases, with 15 bases between. This CDR3 contains 13 residues. CDR3 amino acids: CASRRGGADEAFF. CDR3 DNA: TGTGCCAGCAGGAGGGGGGGGGCTGATGAAGCTTTCTTT.

The rearrangement uses TRBV6-6 and TRBJ1-6; D gene uncertain. Per germline, CDR1 MNHNY and CDR2 SVGAGI (reference sequence). The CDR3 contains 14 residues. V lost 8 bases and J 0 bases, leaving 8 bases between the germline ends. The CDR3, as DNA: TGTGCCAGCGCCGACCTCTCCTATAATTCACCCCTCCACTTT. Its translation: CASADLSYNSPLHF.

J is TRBJ1-1 and V is TRBV7-8, with D hard to call. V was clipped by 3 bases and J by 4 bases, with 9 bases between them. Germline V lookup: CDR1 SGHVS, CDR2 FQNEAQ. The CDR3 totals 13 residues. CDR3 nucleotides: TGTGCCAGCAGCTTTTCCCGGGGCACTGAAGCTTTCTTT. This translates into CASSFSRGTEAFF.

This chain joins TRBV10-3 and TRBJ2-7; possibly TRBD1 for D (5 bases). Germline assignment: CDR1 ENHRY and CDR2 SYGVKD. The length of the CDR3 is 13 residues. Deletions cut 4 bases from V and 4 bases from J, with 11 bases between. The CDR3: CAISAGQGYEQYF. DNA for the CDR3: TGTGCCATCAGTGCGGGTCAGGGTTACGAGCAGTACTTC.

The genes are TRBV6-1 and TRBJ1-5; tentatively, D is TRBD1 (5 bases). The CDR3 loop spans 15 amino acids. Germline lookup yields CDR1 MNHNS and CDR2 SASEGT. V was shortened by 4 bases and J by 7 bases, with 17 bases between the two germline ends. CDR3 bases: TGTGCCAGCAGTGGTAACTGGCAGGGAAGGCAGCCCCAGCATTTT. Amino acids: CASSGNWQGRQPQHF.

The chain has TRBV5-1 and TRBJ1-4, with 8 bases identical to TRBD1. V shed 3 bases and J 8 bases; nucleotides not matched to a gene: 9. Looked up from germline, CDR1 is SGHRS and CDR2 is YFSETQ. The CDR3 consists of 15 residues. CDR3 in amino acids: CASSSSTGGGEKLFF. In DNA, the CDR3 is TGCGCCAGCAGCTCATCCACAGGGGGAGGCGAAAAACTGTTTTTT.

The rearrangement joins TRBV2 to TRBJ1-1; 7 nucleotides align to TRBD1. V lost 6 bases to trimming and J lost 1 base; unmatched junction nucleotides: 8. CDR1 is SNHLY and CDR2 is FYNNEI in the germline V gene. There are 15 residues in the CDR3. CDR3 sequence (DNA): TGTGCCAGCAGGGTAAGGACAGGACCGAACACTGAAGCTTTCTTT. Residues: CASRVRTGPNTEAFF.

This chain links TRBV5-6 with TRBJ1-1; 8 nucleotides line up with TRBD1. The CDR3 loop spans 14 amino acids. Germline CDR1 and CDR2: SGHDT and YYEEEE. V shed 4 bases and J 4 bases; nucleotides not matched to a gene: 6. CDR3 coding DNA: TGTGCCAGCAGCCGCAGGGGGCCTGGCACTGAAGCTTTCTTT. Translating gives CASSRRGPGTEAFF.

The J gene is TRBJ2-1, the V gene TRBV11-1, with 10 bases identical to TRBD2. Trimming at V came to 3 bases and at J to 7 bases, leaving 6 bases not matched to a gene. This CDR3 has 15 amino acids. Germline CDR1 SGHAT, CDR2 FQDESV (reference sequence). The CDR3 loop reads CASSFRAGGPNEQFF. DNA for the CDR3: TGTGCCAGCAGCTTTCGAGCGGGGGGGCCAAATGAGCAGTTCTTC.

The gene calls are TRBV5-6 and TRBJ1-6; D is possibly TRBD1 (5 bases). Looked up from germline, CDR1 is SGHDT and CDR2 is YYEEEE. The CDR3 is 14 amino acids. Trimming removed 0 bases from V and 10 bases from J, with 11 bases in between. For the CDR3, the DNA is TGTGCCAGCAGCTTGGGGCAGGGTTGGTCACCCCTCCACTTT. Amino acid sequence: CASSLGQGWSPLHF.

Here the CDR3 DNA reads TGTGCCAGCAGCTTGGGGGGGCTACAGGGATCCACCTTCGGTGGCTACACCTTC. Protein product: CASSLGGLQGSTFGGYTF. The chain links TRBV5-5 to TRBJ1-2, with D tentatively TRBD1 (6 bases). The CDR3 loop spans 18 amino acids. Germline V CDR1 and CDR2: SGHKS, YYEKEE (reference sequence). The V end was cut by 0 bases, the J end by 7 bases, with 25 bases between.

This chain joins TRBV20-1 and TRBJ2-4; D is ambiguous. The CDR3 totals 10 residues. Trimming took 7 bases from V and 0 from J, leaving 1 base between them. Looked up from germline, CDR1 is DFQATT and CDR2 is SNEGSKA (reference sequence). The CDR3 reads CSVAKNIQYF. The CDR3 DNA reads TGCAGTGTAGCCAAAAACATTCAGTACTTC.

The V and J genes are TRBV5-5 and TRBJ2-7, with 7 bases lining up with TRBD1. CDR1 SGHKS and CDR2 YYEKEE come from the germline V gene (reference sequence). Trimming at V came to 1 base and at J to 3 bases, leaving 13 bases not matched to a gene. The CDR3 length is 17 residues. CDR3 in amino acids: CASSLMRADRKGYEQYF. The DNA for the CDR3 is TGTGCCAGCAGCTTGATGCGCGCGGACAGGAAGGGCTACGAGCAGTACTTC.

The chain combines TRBV11-2 with TRBJ2-2; D is possibly TRBD1 (6 bases). The V gene lost 8 bases and the J gene lost 8 bases, with 24 bases spanning the gap. CDR3 length: 16 amino acids. Germline CDR1 reads SGHAT; CDR2 reads FQNNGV. The CDR3 spells CASPPPRGGKLGELFF. For the CDR3, the DNA is TGTGCCAGCCCGCCTCCCCGAGGGGGAAAGCTGGGGGAGCTGTTTTTT.

CDR3 DNA sequence: TGTGCCAGCAGTTTACGGGGGGGGGCCTACGAGCAGTACTTC. It codes for CASSLRGGAYEQYF. The gene calls are TRBV28 and TRBJ2-7; 8 bases are a match to TRBD2. This CDR3 is built from 14 residues. The V gene's germline CDR1 is MDHEN and CDR2 SYDVKM. With 2 bases clipped from V and 2 bases from J, the junction kept 2 bases outside the gene matches. Full variable domain (rest looked up from reference TRBV28 and TRBJ2-7): DVKVTQSSRYLVKRTGEKVFLECVQDMDHENMFWYRQDPGLGLRLIYFSYDVKMKEKGDIPEGYSVSREKKERFSLILESASTNQTSMYLCASSLRGGAYEQYFGPGTRLTVT.

The V and J genes are TRBV7-2 and TRBJ2-3; D is uncertain. Trimming took 2 bases from V and 2 from J, leaving 5 bases between them. This CDR3 comprises 13 residues. Germline V lookup: CDR1 SGHTA, CDR2 FQGNSA. The CDR3, as DNA: TGTGCCAGCAGCTTACAGCCCACAGATACGCAGTATTTT. Translation: CASSLQPTDTQYF.

The rearrangement links TRBV11-2 to TRBJ1-1; D is perhaps TRBD1 (5 bases). The CDR3 extends over 15 amino acids. Germline values: CDR1 SGHAT, CDR2 FQNNGV. Trimming cost V 1 base and J 3 bases, with 12 bases left between them. CDR3 in DNA: TGTGCCAGCAGCTTAGTGGGGCGGAGGGACACTGAAGCTTTCTTT. Translation gives CASSLVGRRDTEAFF.

The rearrangement joins TRBV7-6 to TRBJ2-5; 13 bases agree with TRBD2. V lost 1 base and J lost 2; bases outside the gene matches: 10. In germline, CDR1 is SGHVS, CDR2 FNYEAQ. This CDR3 spans 19 amino acids. CDR3: CASSLVPGTSGDYQETQYF. The DNA for the CDR3 is TGTGCCAGCAGCTTAGTGCCCGGGACTAGCGGGGACTATCAAGAGACCCAGTACTTC.